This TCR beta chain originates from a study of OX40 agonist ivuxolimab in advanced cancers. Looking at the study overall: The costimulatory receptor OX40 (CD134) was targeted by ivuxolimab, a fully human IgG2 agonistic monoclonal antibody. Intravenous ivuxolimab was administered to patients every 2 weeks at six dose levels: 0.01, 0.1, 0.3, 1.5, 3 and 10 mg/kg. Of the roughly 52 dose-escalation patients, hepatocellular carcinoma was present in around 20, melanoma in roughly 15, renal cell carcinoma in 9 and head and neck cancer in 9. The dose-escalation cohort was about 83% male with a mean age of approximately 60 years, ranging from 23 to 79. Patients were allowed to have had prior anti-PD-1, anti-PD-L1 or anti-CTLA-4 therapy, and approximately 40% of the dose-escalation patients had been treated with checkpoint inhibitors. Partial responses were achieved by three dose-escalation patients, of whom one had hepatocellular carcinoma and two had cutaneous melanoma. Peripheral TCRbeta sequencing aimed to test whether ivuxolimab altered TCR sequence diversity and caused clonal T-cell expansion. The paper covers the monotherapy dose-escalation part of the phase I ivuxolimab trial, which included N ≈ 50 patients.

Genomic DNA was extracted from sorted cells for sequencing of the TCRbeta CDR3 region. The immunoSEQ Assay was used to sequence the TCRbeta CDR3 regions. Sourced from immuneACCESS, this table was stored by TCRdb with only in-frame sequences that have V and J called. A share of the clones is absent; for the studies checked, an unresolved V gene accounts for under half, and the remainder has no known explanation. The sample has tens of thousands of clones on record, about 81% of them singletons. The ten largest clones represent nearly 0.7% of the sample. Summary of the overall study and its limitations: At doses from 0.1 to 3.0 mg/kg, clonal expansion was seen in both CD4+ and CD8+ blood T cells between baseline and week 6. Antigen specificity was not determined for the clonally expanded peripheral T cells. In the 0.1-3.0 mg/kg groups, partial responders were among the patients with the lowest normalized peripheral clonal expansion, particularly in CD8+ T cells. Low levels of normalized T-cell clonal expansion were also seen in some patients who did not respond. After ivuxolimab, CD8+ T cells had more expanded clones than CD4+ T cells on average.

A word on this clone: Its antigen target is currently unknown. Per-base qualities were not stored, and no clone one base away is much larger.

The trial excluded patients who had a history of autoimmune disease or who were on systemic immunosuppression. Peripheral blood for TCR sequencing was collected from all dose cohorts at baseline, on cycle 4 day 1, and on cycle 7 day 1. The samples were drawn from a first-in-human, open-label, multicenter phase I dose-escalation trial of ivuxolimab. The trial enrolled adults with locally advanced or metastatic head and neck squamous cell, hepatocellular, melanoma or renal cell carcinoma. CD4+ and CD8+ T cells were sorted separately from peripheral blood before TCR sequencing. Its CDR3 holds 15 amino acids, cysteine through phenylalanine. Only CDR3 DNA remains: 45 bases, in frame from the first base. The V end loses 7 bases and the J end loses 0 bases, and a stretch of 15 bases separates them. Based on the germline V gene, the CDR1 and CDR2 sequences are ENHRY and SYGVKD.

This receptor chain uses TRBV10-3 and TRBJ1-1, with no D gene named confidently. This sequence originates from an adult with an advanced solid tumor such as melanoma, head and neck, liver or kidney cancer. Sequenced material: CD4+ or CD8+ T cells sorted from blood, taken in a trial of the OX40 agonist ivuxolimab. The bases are TGTGCCATCAAAAGGGCGGGGTCGATGAACACTGAAGCTTTCTTT. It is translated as CAIKRAGSMNTEAFF.